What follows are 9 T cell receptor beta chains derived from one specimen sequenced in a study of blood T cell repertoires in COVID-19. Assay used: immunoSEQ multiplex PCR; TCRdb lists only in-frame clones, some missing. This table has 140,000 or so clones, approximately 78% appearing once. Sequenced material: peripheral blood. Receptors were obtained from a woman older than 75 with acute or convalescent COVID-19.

The CDR3 sequence: CATSDEGSSNYGYTF. In DNA, the CDR3 is TGTGCCACCAGTGATGAGGGCAGCTCTAACTATGGCTACACCTTC. The chain joins TRBV24-1 to TRBJ1-2; D remains ambiguous. The CDR3 has 15 amino acids. V was shortened by 3 bases and J by 0 bases, with 10 bases between the two germline ends. The V gene's germline CDR1 is KGHDR and CDR2 SFDVKD.

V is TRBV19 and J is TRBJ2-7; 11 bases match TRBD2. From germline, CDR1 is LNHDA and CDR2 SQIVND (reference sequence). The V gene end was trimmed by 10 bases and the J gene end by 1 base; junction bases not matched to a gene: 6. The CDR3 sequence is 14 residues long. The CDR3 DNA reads TGTGCCATCCCGACTAGCGGGATATCCTACGAGCAGTACTTC. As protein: CAIPTSGISYEQYF.

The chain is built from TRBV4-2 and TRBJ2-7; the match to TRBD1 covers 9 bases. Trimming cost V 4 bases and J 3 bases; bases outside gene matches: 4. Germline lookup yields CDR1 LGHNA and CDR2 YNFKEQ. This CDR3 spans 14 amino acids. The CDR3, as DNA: TGTGCCAGCAGCCCGGGACAGGGTGGCTACGAGCAGTACTTC. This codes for CASSPGQGGYEQYF.

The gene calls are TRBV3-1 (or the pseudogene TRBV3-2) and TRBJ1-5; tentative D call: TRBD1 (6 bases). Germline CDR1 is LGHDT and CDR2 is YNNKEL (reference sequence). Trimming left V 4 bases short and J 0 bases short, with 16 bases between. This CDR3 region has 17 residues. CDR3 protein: CASSPSLGQYSNQPQHF. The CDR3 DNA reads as TGTGCCAGCAGCCCAAGTCTTGGACAGTATAGCAATCAGCCCCAGCATTTT.

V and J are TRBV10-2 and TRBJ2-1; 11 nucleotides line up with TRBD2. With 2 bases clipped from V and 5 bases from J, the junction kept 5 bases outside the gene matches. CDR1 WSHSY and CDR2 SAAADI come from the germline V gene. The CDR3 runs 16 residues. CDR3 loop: CASSEGRLAGHNEQFF. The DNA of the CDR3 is TGCGCCAGCAGTGAGGGGAGACTAGCGGGGCACAATGAGCAGTTCTTC.

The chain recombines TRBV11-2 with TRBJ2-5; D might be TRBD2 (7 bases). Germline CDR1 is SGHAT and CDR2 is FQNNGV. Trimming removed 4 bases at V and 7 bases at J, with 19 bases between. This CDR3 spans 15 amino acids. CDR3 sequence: CASSSWRGRSGTQYF. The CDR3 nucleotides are TGTGCCAGCAGCTCGTGGCGGGGGCGATCTGGGACCCAGTACTTC.

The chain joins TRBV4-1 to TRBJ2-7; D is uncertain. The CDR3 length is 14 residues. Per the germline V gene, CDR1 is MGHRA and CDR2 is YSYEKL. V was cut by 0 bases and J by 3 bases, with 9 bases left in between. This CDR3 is CASSQDRSSYEQYF. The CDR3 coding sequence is TGCGCCAGCAGCCAAGATCGGTCTAGCTACGAGCAGTACTTC.

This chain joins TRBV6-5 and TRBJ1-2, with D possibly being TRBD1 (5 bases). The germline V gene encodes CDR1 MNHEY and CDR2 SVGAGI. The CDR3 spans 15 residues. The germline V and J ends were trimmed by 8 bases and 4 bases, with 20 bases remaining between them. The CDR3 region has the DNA TGTGCCAGCGCCCCCCCCCAGGGTGTCCTCTATGGCTACACCTTC. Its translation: CASAPPQGVLYGYTF.

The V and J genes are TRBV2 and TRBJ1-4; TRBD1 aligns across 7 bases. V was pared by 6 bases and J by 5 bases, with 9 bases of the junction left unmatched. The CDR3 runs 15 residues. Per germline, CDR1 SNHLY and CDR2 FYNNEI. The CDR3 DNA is TGTGCCAGCAGCCAGGAAGGGACAGAAAATGAAAAACTGTTTTTT. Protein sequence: CASSQEGTENEKLFF. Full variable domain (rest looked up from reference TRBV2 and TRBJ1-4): EPEVTQTPSHQVTQMGQEVILRCVPISNHLYFYWYRQILGQKVEFLVSFYNNEISEKSEIFDDQFSVERPDGSNFTLKIRSTKLEDSAMYFCASSQEGTENEKLFFGSGTQLSVL.